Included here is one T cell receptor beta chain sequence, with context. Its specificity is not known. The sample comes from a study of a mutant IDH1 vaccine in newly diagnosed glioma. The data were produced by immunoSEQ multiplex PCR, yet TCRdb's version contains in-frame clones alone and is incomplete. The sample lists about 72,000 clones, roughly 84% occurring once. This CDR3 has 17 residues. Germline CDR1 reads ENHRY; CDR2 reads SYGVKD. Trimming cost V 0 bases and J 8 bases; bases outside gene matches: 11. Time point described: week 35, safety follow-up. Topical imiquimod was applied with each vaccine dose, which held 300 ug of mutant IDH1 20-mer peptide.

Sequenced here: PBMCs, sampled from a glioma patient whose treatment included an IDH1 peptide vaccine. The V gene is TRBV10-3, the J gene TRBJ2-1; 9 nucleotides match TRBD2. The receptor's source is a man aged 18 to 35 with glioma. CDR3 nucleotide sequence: TGTGCCATCAGTGAGTCCGGCGGGAGGGCCGGTTCCCATGAGCAGTTCTTC. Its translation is CAISESGGRAGSHEQFF.